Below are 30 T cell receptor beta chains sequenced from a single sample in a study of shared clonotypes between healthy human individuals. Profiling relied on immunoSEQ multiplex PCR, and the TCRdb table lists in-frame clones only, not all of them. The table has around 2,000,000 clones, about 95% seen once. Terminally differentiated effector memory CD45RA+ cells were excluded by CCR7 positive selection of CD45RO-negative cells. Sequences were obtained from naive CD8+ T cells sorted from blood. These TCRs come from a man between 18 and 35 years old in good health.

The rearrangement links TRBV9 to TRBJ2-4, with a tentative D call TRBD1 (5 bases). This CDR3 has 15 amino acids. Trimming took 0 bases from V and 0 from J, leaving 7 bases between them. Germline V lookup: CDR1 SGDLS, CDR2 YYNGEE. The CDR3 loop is CASSVEGVAKNIQYF. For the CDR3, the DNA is TGTGCCAGCAGCGTAGAAGGGGTAGCCAAAAACATTCAGTACTTC.

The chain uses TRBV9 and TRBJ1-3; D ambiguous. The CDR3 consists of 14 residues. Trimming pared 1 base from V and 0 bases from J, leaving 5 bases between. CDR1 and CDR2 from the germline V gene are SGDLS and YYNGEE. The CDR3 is CASSVSYSGNTIYF. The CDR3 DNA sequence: TGTGCCAGCAGCGTAAGTTACTCTGGAAACACCATATATTTT. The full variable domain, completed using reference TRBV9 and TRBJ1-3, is DSGVTQTPKHLITATGQRVTLRCSPRSGDLSVYWYQQSLDQGLQFLIQYYNGEERAKGNILERFSAQQFPDLHSELNLSSLELGDSALYFCASSVSYSGNTIYFGEGSWLTVV.

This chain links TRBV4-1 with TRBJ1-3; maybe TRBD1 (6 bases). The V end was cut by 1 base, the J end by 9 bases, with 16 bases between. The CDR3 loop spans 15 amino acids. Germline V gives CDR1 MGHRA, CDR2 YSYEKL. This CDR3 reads CASSQVGDKPFTIYF. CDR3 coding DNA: TGCGCCAGCAGCCAAGTAGGGGACAAGCCTTTCACCATATATTTT.

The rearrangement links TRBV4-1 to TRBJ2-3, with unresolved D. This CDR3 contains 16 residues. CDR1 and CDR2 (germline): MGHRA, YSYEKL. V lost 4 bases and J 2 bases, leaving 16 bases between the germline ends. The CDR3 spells CASSPPGSLPTDTQYF. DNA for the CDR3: TGCGCCAGCAGCCCCCCGGGCAGCCTCCCCACAGATACGCAGTATTTT.

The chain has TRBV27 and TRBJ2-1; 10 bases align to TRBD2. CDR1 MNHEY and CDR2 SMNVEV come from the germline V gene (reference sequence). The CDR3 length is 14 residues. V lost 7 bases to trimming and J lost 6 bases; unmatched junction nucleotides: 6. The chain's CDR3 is CASTLSGGANEQFF. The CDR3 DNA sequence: TGTGCCAGCACTTTGAGCGGGGGGGCCAATGAGCAGTTCTTC.

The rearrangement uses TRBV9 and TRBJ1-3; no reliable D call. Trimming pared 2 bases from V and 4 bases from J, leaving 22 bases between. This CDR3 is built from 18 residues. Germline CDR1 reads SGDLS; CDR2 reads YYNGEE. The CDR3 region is CASSVFPAEFEAGNTIYF. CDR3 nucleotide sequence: TGTGCCAGCAGCGTTTTCCCCGCGGAATTCGAAGCCGGAAACACCATATATTTT.

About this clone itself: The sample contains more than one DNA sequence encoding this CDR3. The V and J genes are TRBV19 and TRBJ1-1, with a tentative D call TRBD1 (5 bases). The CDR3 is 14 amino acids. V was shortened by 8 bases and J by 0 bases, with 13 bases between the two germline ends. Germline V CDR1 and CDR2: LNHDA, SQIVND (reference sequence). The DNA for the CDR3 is TGTGCCAGTTCCATAGACAGTATGAACACTGAAGCTTTCTTT. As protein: CASSIDSMNTEAFF.

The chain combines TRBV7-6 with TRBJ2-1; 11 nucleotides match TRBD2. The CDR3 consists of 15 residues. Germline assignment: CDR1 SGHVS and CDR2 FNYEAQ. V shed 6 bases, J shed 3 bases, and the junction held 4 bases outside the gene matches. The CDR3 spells CASSPLAGDYNEQFF. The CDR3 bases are TGTGCCAGCAGTCCACTAGCGGGGGACTACAATGAGCAGTTCTTC.

Here the CDR3 reads CASSELGGRAYNEQFF. CDR3 coding DNA: TGTGCCAGCAGTGAATTGGGCGGGAGGGCTTACAATGAGCAGTTCTTC. V and J are TRBV25-1 and TRBJ2-1; 9 bases map to TRBD2. V dropped 1 base and J dropped 4; count of bases not matched to a gene: 5. This CDR3 region has 16 residues. Germline CDR1 is MGHDK and CDR2 is SYGVNS.

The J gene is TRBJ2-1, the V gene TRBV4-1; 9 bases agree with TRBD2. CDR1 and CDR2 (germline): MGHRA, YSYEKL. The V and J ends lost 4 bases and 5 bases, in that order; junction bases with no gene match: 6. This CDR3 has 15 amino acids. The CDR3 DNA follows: TGCGCCAGCAGCCCGAGACTAGCGGAAAACAATGAGCAGTTCTTC. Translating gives CASSPRLAENNEQFF.

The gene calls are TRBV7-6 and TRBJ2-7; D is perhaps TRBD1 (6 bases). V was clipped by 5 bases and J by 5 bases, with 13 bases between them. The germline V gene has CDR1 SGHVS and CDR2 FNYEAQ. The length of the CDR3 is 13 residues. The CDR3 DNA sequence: TGTGCCAGCAGCCTGACAGGTGGCCACGAGCAGTACTTC. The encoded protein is CASSLTGGHEQYF.

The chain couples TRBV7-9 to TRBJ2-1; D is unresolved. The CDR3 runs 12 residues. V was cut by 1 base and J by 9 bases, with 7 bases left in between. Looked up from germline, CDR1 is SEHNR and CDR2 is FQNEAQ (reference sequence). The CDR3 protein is CASSLEWGEQFF. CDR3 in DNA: TGTGCCAGCAGCTTAGAATGGGGTGAGCAGTTCTTC.

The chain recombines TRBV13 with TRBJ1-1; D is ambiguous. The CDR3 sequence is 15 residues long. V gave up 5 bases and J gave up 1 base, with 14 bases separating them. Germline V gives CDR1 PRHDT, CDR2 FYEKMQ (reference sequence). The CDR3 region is CASSPERQTNTEAFF. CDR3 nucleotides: TGTGCCAGCAGCCCAGAGAGACAAACGAACACTGAAGCTTTCTTT.

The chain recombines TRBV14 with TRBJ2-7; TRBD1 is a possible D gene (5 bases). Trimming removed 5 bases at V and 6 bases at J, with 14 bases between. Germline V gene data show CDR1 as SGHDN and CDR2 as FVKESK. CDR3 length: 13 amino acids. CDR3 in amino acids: CASSWGPGIEQYF. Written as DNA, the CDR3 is TGTGCCAGCAGCTGGGGTCCAGGGATCGAGCAGTACTTC.

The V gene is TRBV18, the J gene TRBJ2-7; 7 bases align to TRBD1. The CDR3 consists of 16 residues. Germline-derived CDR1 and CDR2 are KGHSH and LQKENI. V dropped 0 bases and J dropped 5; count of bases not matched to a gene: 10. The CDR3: CASSPPGIQGLHEQYF. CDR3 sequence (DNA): TGTGCCAGCTCACCACCGGGGATACAGGGGCTCCACGAGCAGTACTTC. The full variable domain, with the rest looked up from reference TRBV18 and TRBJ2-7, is NAGVMQNPRHLVRRRGQEARLRCSPMKGHSHVYWYRQLPEEGLKFMVYLQKENIIDESGMPKERFSAEFPKEGPSILRIQQVVRGDSAAYFCASSPPGIQGLHEQYFGPGTRLTVT.

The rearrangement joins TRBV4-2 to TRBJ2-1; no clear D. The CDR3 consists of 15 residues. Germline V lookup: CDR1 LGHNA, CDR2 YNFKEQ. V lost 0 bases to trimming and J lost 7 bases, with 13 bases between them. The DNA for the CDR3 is TGTGCCAGCAGCCAAGAGAGCTCCCTCCTAAATGAGCAGTTCTTC. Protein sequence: CASSQESSLLNEQFF.

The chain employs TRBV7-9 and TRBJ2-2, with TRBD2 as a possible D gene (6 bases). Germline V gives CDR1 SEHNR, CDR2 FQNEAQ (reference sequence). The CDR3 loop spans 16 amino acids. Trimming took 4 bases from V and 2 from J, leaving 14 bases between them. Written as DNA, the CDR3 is TGTGCCAGCAGCTGGGACTTCGAACATAACACCGGGGAGCTGTTTTTT. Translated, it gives CASSWDFEHNTGELFF.

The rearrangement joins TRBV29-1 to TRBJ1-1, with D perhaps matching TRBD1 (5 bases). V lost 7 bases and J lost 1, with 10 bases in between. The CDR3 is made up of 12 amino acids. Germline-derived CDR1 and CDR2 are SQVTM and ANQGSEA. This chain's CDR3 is CSDRTENTEAFF. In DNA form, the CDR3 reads TGCAGCGACAGGACGGAGAACACTGAAGCTTTCTTT.

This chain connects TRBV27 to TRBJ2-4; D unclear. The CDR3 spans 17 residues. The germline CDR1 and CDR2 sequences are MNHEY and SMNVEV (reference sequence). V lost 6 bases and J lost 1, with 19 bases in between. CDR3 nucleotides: TGTGCCAGCAGAGTTCAATGGGATATTTCGGCCAAAAACATTCAGTACTTC. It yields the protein CASRVQWDISAKNIQYF.

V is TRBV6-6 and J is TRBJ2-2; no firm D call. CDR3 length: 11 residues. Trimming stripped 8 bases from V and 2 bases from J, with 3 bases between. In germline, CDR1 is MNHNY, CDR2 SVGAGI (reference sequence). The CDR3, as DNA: TGTGCCAGCGGAAACACCGGGGAGCTGTTTTTT. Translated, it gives CASGNTGELFF.

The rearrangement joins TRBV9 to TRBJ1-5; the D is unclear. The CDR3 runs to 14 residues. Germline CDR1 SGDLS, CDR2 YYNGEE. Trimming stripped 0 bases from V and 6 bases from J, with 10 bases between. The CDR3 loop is CASSVAESSQPQHF. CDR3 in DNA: TGTGCCAGCAGCGTAGCGGAGTCTTCTCAGCCCCAGCATTTT.

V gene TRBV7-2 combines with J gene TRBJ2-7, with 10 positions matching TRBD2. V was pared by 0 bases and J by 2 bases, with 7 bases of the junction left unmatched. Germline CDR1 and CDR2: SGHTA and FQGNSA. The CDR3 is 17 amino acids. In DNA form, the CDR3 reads TGTGCCAGCAGCTTAGCACTTGAGCGGGAGGGGACCTACGAGCAGTACTTC. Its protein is CASSLALEREGTYEQYF.

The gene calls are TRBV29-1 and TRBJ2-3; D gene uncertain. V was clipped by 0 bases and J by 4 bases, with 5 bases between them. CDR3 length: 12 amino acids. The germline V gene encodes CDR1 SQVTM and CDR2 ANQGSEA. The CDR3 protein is CSVEESPDTQYF. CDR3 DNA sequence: TGCAGCGTTGAAGAAAGCCCAGATACGCAGTATTTT.

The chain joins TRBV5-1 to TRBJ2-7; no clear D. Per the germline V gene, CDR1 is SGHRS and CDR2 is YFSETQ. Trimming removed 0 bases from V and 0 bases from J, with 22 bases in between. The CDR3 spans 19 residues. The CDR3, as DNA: TGCGCCAGCAGCTTGGTGCCAGTCAGAAGAATACCCAGCTCCTACGAGCAGTACTTC. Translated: CASSLVPVRRIPSSYEQYF.

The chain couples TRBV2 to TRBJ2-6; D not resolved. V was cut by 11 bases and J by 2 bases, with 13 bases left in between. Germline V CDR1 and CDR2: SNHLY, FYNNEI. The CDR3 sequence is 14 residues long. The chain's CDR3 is CAATAIAGANVLTF. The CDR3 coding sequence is TGTGCCGCAACAGCAATCGCTGGGGCCAACGTCCTGACTTTC.

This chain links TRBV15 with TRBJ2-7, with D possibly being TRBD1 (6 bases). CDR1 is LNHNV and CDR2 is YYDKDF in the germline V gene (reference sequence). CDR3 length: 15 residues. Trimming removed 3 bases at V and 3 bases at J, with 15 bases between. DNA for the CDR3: TGTGCCACCAGCAGTGGTCGGCAGGGGAACTACGAGCAGTACTTC. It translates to CATSSGRQGNYEQYF.

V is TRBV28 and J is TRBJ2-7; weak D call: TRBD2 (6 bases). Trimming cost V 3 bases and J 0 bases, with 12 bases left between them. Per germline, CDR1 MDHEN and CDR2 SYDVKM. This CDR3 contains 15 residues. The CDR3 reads CASSLGRGYSYEQYF. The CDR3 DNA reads TGTGCCAGCAGTTTGGGGCGGGGATACTCCTACGAGCAGTACTTC.

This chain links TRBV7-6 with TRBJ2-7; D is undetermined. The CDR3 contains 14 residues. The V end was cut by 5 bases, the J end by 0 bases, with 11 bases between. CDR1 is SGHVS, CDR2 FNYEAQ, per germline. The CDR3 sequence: CASSPVLSSYEQYF. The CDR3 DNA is TGTGCCAGCAGCCCCGTTTTGTCCTCCTACGAGCAGTACTTC.

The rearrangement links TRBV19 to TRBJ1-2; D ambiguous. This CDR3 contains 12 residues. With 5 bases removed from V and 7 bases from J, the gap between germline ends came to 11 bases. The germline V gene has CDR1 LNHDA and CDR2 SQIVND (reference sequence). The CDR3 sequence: CASSATGFGYTF. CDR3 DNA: TGTGCCAGTAGTGCGACCGGTTTTGGCTACACCTTC.

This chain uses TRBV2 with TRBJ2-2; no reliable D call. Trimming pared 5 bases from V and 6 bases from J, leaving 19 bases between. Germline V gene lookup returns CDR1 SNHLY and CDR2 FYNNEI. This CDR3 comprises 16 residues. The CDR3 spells CASSLDPPEDPGELFF. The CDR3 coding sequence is TGTGCCAGCAGTTTAGATCCCCCCGAGGACCCCGGGGAGCTGTTTTTT. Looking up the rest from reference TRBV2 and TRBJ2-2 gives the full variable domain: EPEVTQTPSHQVTQMGQEVILRCVPISNHLYFYWYRQILGQKVEFLVSFYNNEISEKSEIFDDQFSVERPDGSNFTLKIRSTKLEDSAMYFCASSLDPPEDPGELFFGEGSRLTVL.